This T cell receptor beta chain was identified in a study of blood T cell repertoires in COVID-19. The overall study: T cells, B-cell-depleted T cells, or PBMCs supplied cDNA or gDNA.

The data were produced by immunoSEQ multiplex PCR, yet TCRdb's version contains in-frame clones alone and is incomplete. The sample contains around 70,000 clones, around 80% of which appear only once. In Seattle, patients joined the study during active infection and were tracked longitudinally. What was sequenced was peripheral blood. The sequence came from a man aged 50 to 60 with COVID-19, enrolled during active disease.

CDR3 nucleotide sequence: TGTGCCAGCAGCAGGGACAGGGGGCGTCACGAGCAGTACTTC. This codes for CASSRDRGRHEQYF. The V call is TRBV5-4, the J call TRBJ2-7; 12 bases align to TRBD1. The CDR3 is 14 residues long. In germline, CDR1 is SGHNT, CDR2 YYREEE (reference sequence). With V trimmed by 4 bases and J by 5 bases, 4 bases remained unmatched. The entire variable domain, with the rest obtained from reference TRBV5-4 and TRBJ2-7, is as follows: ETGVTQSPTHLIKTRGQQVTLRCSSQSGHNTVSWYQQALGQGPQFIFQYYREEENGRGNFPPRFSGLQFPNYSSELNVNALELDDSALYLCASSRDRGRHEQYFGPGTRLTVT.